A selection of T cell receptor beta chains follows, all from one sample in a study of T cell responses to AZD1222 COVID-19 vaccine. The method was immunoSEQ multiplex PCR; TCRdb's version includes in-frame clones alone and lacks a portion of them. The sample has tens of thousands of clones; less than 90% are singletons. The starting material was peripheral blood, obtained 28 days after the second AZD1222 dose. The receptors shown here come from an adult who received the AZD1222 COVID-19 vaccine. The CDR3 runs from the conserved cysteine through the conserved F or W. Fields, in order: D gene, J gene, clone size, CDR3 length, V gene, CDR3 protein, CDR3 DNA. D genes are given only for firm matches. Clone sizes are given selectively: once, few, many, or a class where the clone is expanded.

D gene: TRBD1; J gene: TRBJ2-2; clone size: .; CDR3 length: 18; V gene: TRBV4-1; CDR3 protein: CASSQGAGQGRNTGELFF; CDR3 DNA: TGCGCCAGCAGCCAAGGGGCGGGACAGGGGAGGAACACCGGGGAGCTGTTTTTT
D gene: .; J gene: TRBJ2-2; clone size: .; CDR3 length: 14; V gene: TRBV11-2; CDR3 protein: CASSFLLFSGELFF; CDR3 DNA: TGTGCCAGCAGCTTCCTGTTATTTTCCGGGGAGCTGTTTTTT
D gene: TRBD2; J gene: TRBJ2-1; clone size: .; CDR3 length: 15; V gene: TRBV11-2; CDR3 protein: CASSLGPSGGNEQFF; CDR3 DNA: TGTGCCAGCAGCTTAGGCCCCAGCGGGGGCAATGAGCAGTTCTTC
D gene: .; J gene: TRBJ1-1; clone size: .; CDR3 length: 14; V gene: TRBV7-9; CDR3 protein: CASNLQGRGAEAFF; CDR3 DNA: TGTGCCAGCAACCTTCAGGGGCGCGGGGCTGAAGCTTTCTTT
D gene: .; J gene: TRBJ1-1; clone size: few; CDR3 length: 14; V gene: TRBV5-1; CDR3 protein: CASSLAGEWTEAFF; CDR3 DNA: TGCGCCAGCAGCTTGGCGGGGGAATGGACTGAAGCTTTCTTT
D gene: .; J gene: TRBJ1-5; clone size: .; CDR3 length: 15; V gene: TRBV15; CDR3 protein: CATSRGETVNQPQHF; CDR3 DNA: TGTGCCACCAGCAGAGGGGAAACCGTGAATCAGCCCCAGCATTTT
D gene: .; J gene: TRBJ2-7; clone size: .; CDR3 length: 15; V gene: TRBV6-5; CDR3 protein: CASSYSTQGNYEQYF; CDR3 DNA: TGTGCCAGCAGTTACTCTACGCAGGGAAACTACGAGCAGTACTTC
D gene: .; J gene: TRBJ1-1; clone size: .; CDR3 length: 13; V gene: TRBV25-1; CDR3 protein: CASSERENTEAFF; CDR3 DNA: TGTGCCAGCAGTGAAAGAGAGAACACTGAAGCTTTCTTT
D gene: .; J gene: TRBJ1-4; clone size: .; CDR3 length: 15; V gene: TRBV30; CDR3 protein: CAWRRGANRNEKLFF; CDR3 DNA: TGTGCCTGGAGGAGAGGGGCGAACCGAAATGAAAAACTGTTTTTT
D gene: TRBD1; J gene: TRBJ1-3; clone size: .; CDR3 length: 13; V gene: TRBV6-5; CDR3 protein: CASLQGAGNTIYF; CDR3 DNA: TGTGCCAGCCTACAGGGGGCTGGAAACACCATATATTTT
D gene: .; J gene: TRBJ1-6; clone size: once; CDR3 length: 13; V gene: TRBV4-2; CDR3 protein: CASSQRDNSPLHF; CDR3 DNA: TGTGCCAGCAGCCAGCGGGACAATTCACCCCTCCACTTT
D gene: .; J gene: TRBJ1-3; clone size: .; CDR3 length: 14; V gene: TRBV30; CDR3 protein: CAWSERVRRDTIYF; CDR3 DNA: TGTGCCTGGAGTGAGAGGGTACGGCGAGACACCATATATTTT
D gene: .; J gene: TRBJ2-2; clone size: few; CDR3 length: 13; V gene: TRBV5-1; CDR3 protein: CASSLSVTGELFF; CDR3 DNA: TGCGCCAGCAGCTTGTCCGTAACCGGGGAGCTGTTTTTT